Sequencing of this T cell receptor beta chain was carried out in a study of blood T cells in healthy people across ages. Overall study findings and caveats: As age increased, TCR beta diversity per million T cells fell in a roughly linear fashion. Possibly confounding the expanded clonotype changes was the fact that donor CMV status was unknown. It was found that TCR beta diversity correlated strongly with the percentage of naive T cells.

The CDR3 runs 15 residues. Trimming shortened V by 4 bases and J by 0 bases, and 7 bases separated the two germline ends. CDR1 and CDR2 (germline): WSHSY, SAAADI. This clonotype was detected many times. Its antigen is undetermined. A sample-barcoded 5' primer and a J-beta primer mix were used in a second PCR of roughly 7 to 11 cycles. TCRdb re-called the 5' RACE reads through MiXCR, storing one row per CDR3 protein. In the table there are fewer than 2,000,000 distinct CDR3 sequences, about 31% of which are singletons. Input material: blood. The clonotype originates from a woman aged 25 to 39 in good health. V is TRBV10-2 and J is TRBJ1-6; no definite D call. The CDR3: CASSVGSSYNSPLHF. DNA of the CDR3: TGCGCCAGCAGTGTTGGGAGCTCCTATAATTCACCCCTCCACTTT.